The 21 T cell receptor beta chains reported below all come from one sample, sequenced in a study of blood T cell repertoires in COVID-19. Here immunoSEQ multiplex PCR was the method, and the copy in TCRdb shows in-frame clones only, minus some. The sample carries roughly 100,000 clones, approximately 76% recorded once. Sequenced: peripheral blood. Every receptor here comes from an older woman with acute or convalescent COVID-19.

The chain uses TRBV27 and TRBJ2-7; D may be TRBD2 (6 bases). Trimming took off 5 bases at V and 1 base at J, with 12 bases between the two ends. The V gene's germline CDR1 is MNHEY and CDR2 SMNVEV (reference sequence). The length of the CDR3 is 14 residues. In DNA, the CDR3 is TGTGCCAGCAGTCCCCGGGGACTTTCCTACGAGCAGTACTTC. Its protein is CASSPRGLSYEQYF.

This clone was found many times. The V call is TRBV10-3, the J call TRBJ1-6; maybe TRBD1 (6 bases). The germline V and J ends were trimmed by 9 bases and 10 bases, with 13 bases remaining between them. The CDR3 contains 12 residues. Germline-derived CDR1 and CDR2 are ENHRY and SYGVKD. DNA of the CDR3: TGTGCCATACGGACAGATTCCTCACCCCTCCACTTT. It yields the protein CAIRTDSSPLHF.

This chain links TRBV4-3 with TRBJ2-3; the match to TRBD2 covers 7 bases. There are 14 residues in the CDR3. Germline V lookup: CDR1 LGHNA, CDR2 YSLEER. After removal of 3 bases from V and 4 bases from J, the junction contained 4 bases not matched to a gene. The CDR3 nucleotides read TGCGCCAGCAGCCACCTGCTAGCGGCAGATACGCAGTATTTT. Translating it yields CASSHLLAADTQYF.

V is TRBV5-4 and J is TRBJ2-5; TRBD2 aligns across 11 bases. Germline V CDR1 and CDR2: SGHNT, YYREEE (reference sequence). V trimming: 0 bases; J trimming: 5 bases; junction bases outside the gene matches: 12. This CDR3 is built from 18 residues. CDR3 amino acids: CASSLDGRTSGFGETQYF. CDR3 nucleotides: TGTGCCAGCAGCTTGGATGGAAGGACTAGCGGGTTCGGGGAGACCCAGTACTTC.

The V and J genes are TRBV2 and TRBJ2-7, with TRBD2 matching 7 bases. The CDR3 is 14 residues long. Germline values: CDR1 SNHLY, CDR2 FYNNEI. The V gene end was trimmed by 6 bases and the J gene end by 3 bases; junction bases not matched to a gene: 8. The CDR3: CASRPREGNYEQYF. The CDR3 DNA sequence: TGTGCCAGCAGACCGAGGGAGGGCAACTACGAGCAGTACTTC. Using reference TRBV2 and TRBJ2-7 for the parts outside the CDR3, the full variable domain is EPEVTQTPSHQVTQMGQEVILRCVPISNHLYFYWYRQILGQKVEFLVSFYNNEISEKSEIFDDQFSVERPDGSNFTLKIRSTKLEDSAMYFCASRPREGNYEQYFGPGTRLTVT.

This clone was observed a few times. The rearrangement joins TRBV5-4 to TRBJ2-4; TRBD2 is a possible D gene (6 bases). The CDR3 runs to 17 residues. Germline V gene lookup returns CDR1 SGHNT and CDR2 YYREEE (reference sequence). V gave up 0 bases and J gave up 0 bases, with 13 bases separating them. The CDR3 loop reads CASSLANSGVAKNIQYF. The CDR3, as DNA: TGTGCCAGCAGCTTGGCCAATTCGGGGGTAGCCAAAAACATTCAGTACTTC.

This chain uses TRBV13 with TRBJ1-2; TRBD1 matches 7 bases. The CDR3 runs 14 residues. Trimming cost V 1 base and J 2 bases; bases outside gene matches: 1. Germline V gene sequence: CDR1 PRHDT, CDR2 FYEKMQ (reference sequence). DNA of the CDR3: TGTGCCAGCAGCTTAGACAGGGGCAACTATGGCTACACCTTC. It yields the protein CASSLDRGNYGYTF.

The rearrangement links TRBV19 to TRBJ2-5; 10 positions match TRBD2. Germline V gives CDR1 LNHDA, CDR2 SQIVND (reference sequence). The junction had 6 bases not matched to a gene; V was cut back by 10 bases and J by 4 bases. The CDR3 has 13 residues. The CDR3 reads CATGAGGIETQYF. CDR3 sequence (DNA): TGTGCCACCGGAGCGGGGGGGATAGAGACCCAGTACTTC.

Comments on this clone: The same CDR3 can be traced to other DNA sequences in this sample. The chain has TRBV5-1 and TRBJ2-7; 8 positions agree with TRBD2. CDR3 size: 16 residues. After removal of 10 bases from V and 8 bases from J, the junction contained 23 bases not matched to a gene. Germline V CDR1 and CDR2: SGHRS, YFSETQ. The CDR3 loop reads CARLRGRGGRGGQQYF. The CDR3 region has the DNA TGCGCCCGTTTGCGCGGTCGGGGGGGCCGGGGGGGGCAGCAGTACTTC.

V usage is TRBV7-2 and J usage is TRBJ2-4; weak D call: TRBD2 (6 bases). V was pared by 1 base and J by 6 bases, with 10 bases between. CDR1 and CDR2 (germline): SGHTA, FQGNSA. The CDR3 runs to 14 residues. The CDR3 bases are TGTGCCAGCAGCTTAGAGGCGGGGAGAAACATTCAGTACTTC. Its protein product is CASSLEAGRNIQYF.

The V and J genes are TRBV7-9 and TRBJ2-3, with D possibly TRBD2 on 6 matching bases. Trimming removed 4 bases at V and 4 bases at J, with 21 bases between. CDR1 is SEHNR and CDR2 is FQNEAQ in the germline V gene (reference sequence). This CDR3 is built from 17 residues. CDR3: CASSSPRDSPAADTQYF. The CDR3 DNA reads as TGTGCCAGCAGCTCCCCCCGGGACTCCCCGGCGGCAGATACGCAGTATTTT. Based on the CDR3 plus reference TRBV7-9 and TRBJ2-3, the full variable domain is DTGVSQNPRHKITKRGQNVTFRCDPISEHNRLYWYRQTLGQGPEFLTYFQNEAQLEKSRLLSDRFSAERPKGSFSTLEIQRTEQGDSAMYLCASSSPRDSPAADTQYFGPGTRLTVL.

The table lists this clone with a count of one. This chain links TRBV5-1 with TRBJ2-3; 12 nucleotides match TRBD2. The J segment lost 4 bases and the V segment lost 4 bases, leaving 4 bases of the junction unmatched. This CDR3 region has 15 residues. CDR1 is SGHRS and CDR2 is YFSETQ in the germline V gene. The CDR3 DNA reads TGCGCCAGCAGCCCGACTAGCGGGGGCGCAGATACGCAGTATTTT. Translated: CASSPTSGGADTQYF. The whole variable domain, filled in from reference TRBV5-1 and TRBJ2-3, reads KAGVTQTPRYLIKTRGQQVTLSCSPISGHRSVSWYQQTPGQGLQFLFEYFSETQRNKGNFPGRFSGRQFSNSRSEMNVSTLELGDSALYLCASSPTSGGADTQYFGPGTRLTVL.

This clone was detected a few times. Additional DNA sequences in this sample encode the identical CDR3. The rearrangement uses TRBV20-1 and TRBJ2-5; perhaps TRBD2 as D (6 bases). Germline V CDR1 and CDR2: DFQATT, SNEGSKA (reference sequence). The CDR3 is 10 residues long. V was pared by 6 bases and J by 4 bases, with 6 bases between. The CDR3 nucleotides are TGCAGTGCGGGGGGAGAGACCCAGTACTTC. Its translation is CSAGGETQYF.

The chain uses TRBV19 and TRBJ1-1; 11 nucleotides line up with TRBD1. The CDR3 runs 13 residues. Germline V gene sequence: CDR1 LNHDA, CDR2 SQIVND (reference sequence). The V gene end was trimmed by 5 bases and the J gene end by 7 bases; junction bases not matched to a gene: 3. The CDR3 protein is CASSPGTGGEAFF. The CDR3, as DNA: TGTGCCAGTAGTCCCGGGACAGGGGGTGAAGCTTTCTTT. Variable domain in full (rest from reference TRBV19 and TRBJ1-1): DGGITQSPKYLFRKEGQNVTLSCEQNLNHDAMYWYRQDPGQGLRLIYYSQIVNDFQKGDIAEGYSVSREKKESFPLTVTSAQKNPTAFYLCASSPGTGGEAFFGQGTRLTVV.

Ten or more counts support this clone. The chain is built from TRBV14 and TRBJ2-7; 9 positions agree with TRBD1. The germline V gene encodes CDR1 SGHDN and CDR2 FVKESK. The CDR3 consists of 11 residues. V lost 4 bases to trimming and J lost 10 bases; unmatched junction nucleotides: 2. CDR3 coding DNA: TGTGCCAGCAGCCGGGACAGGGCACAGTACTTC. Protein: CASSRDRAQYF.

This clone showed up just a few times. The chain is built from TRBV24-1 and TRBJ2-3; 7 bases map to TRBD1. The V gene's germline CDR1 is KGHDR and CDR2 SFDVKD. The junction had 0 bases not matched to a gene; V was cut back by 6 bases and J by 1 base. The CDR3 is made up of 13 amino acids. CDR3: CATSQGGTDTQYF. CDR3 coding DNA: TGTGCCACCAGTCAGGGGGGCACAGATACGCAGTATTTT.

This rearrangement joins TRBV6-5 to TRBJ2-1; tentative D call: TRBD2 (7 bases). The CDR3 extends over 16 amino acids. Germline CDR1 and CDR2: MNHEY and SVGAGI. V lost 4 bases, J lost 7 bases, and 20 bases lay in between. CDR3 sequence: CASSSLQGAGGNEQFF. Here the CDR3 DNA reads TGTGCCAGCAGTTCGCTACAGGGCGCCGGGGGGAATGAGCAGTTCTTC.

This clone occurred once. The chain joins TRBV6-6 to TRBJ1-5, with D tentatively TRBD1 (5 bases). The CDR3 loop spans 15 amino acids. Looked up from germline, CDR1 is MNHNY and CDR2 is SVGAGI (reference sequence). V was cut by 0 bases and J by 6 bases, with 12 bases left in between. As DNA, the CDR3 is TGTGCCAGCAGTTACTCAGGGGCGGCGGCTCAGCCCCAGCATTTT. Its translation is CASSYSGAAAQPQHF.

V usage is TRBV19 and J usage is TRBJ2-2; no clear D gene. The V end was cut by 8 bases, the J end by 3 bases, with 13 bases between. The CDR3 covers 14 residues. The germline V gene encodes CDR1 LNHDA and CDR2 SQIVND (reference sequence). CDR3 coding DNA: TGTGCCAGTGCCGACACCTCCCACACCGGGGAGCTGTTTTTT. Encoded protein: CASADTSHTGELFF.

The V gene is TRBV30, the J gene TRBJ1-1, with TRBD1 matching 7 bases. Germline V lookup: CDR1 GTSNPN, CDR2 SVGIG (reference sequence). CDR3 size: 13 residues. V lost 1 base and J lost 4; bases outside the gene matches: 3. The CDR3 sequence: CAWSAGQCTEAFF. DNA of the CDR3: TGTGCCTGGAGTGCGGGACAGTGCACTGAAGCTTTCTTT.

This clone was counted many times. Distinct nucleotide sequences in the sample also encode this CDR3. This chain links TRBV15 with TRBJ1-2, with a weak D call TRBD1 (6 bases). V lost 0 bases to trimming and J lost 4 bases, with 12 bases between them. Germline CDR1 is LNHNV and CDR2 is YYDKDF (reference sequence). The CDR3 loop spans 15 amino acids. The DNA of the CDR3 is TGTGCCACCAGCAGAGATAGCCAGGGGTCCTATGGCTACACCTTC. The encoded protein is CATSRDSQGSYGYTF. Variable domain in full (rest from reference TRBV15 and TRBJ1-2): DAMVIQNPRYQVTQFGKPVTLSCSQTLNHNVMYWYQQKSSQAPKLLFHYYDKDFNNEADTPDNFQSRRPNTSFCFLDIRSPGLGDTAMYLCATSRDSQGSYGYTFGSGTRLTVV.